These 7 T cell receptor beta chains were sequenced from one sample in a study of blood T cell repertoires in COVID-19. Repertoires were generated with immunoSEQ multiplex PCR, while TCRdb's copy carries only in-frame clones and drops some. This table has some 110,000 clones, 76% appearing once. Sequencing input: peripheral blood. The receptor source for this set is an elderly man with COVID-19, enrolled during active disease.

This clone was seen only a few times. In nucleotides, the CDR3 is TGTGCCAGCAGCCCCCGCTTAGCGGGAGTAAACACCGGGGAGCTGTTTTTT. Translating gives CASSPRLAGVNTGELFF. The rearrangement uses TRBV13 and TRBJ2-2; 9 positions match TRBD2. V gave up 5 bases and J gave up 2 bases; unmatched junction bases: 9. CDR3 length: 17 amino acids. Germline assignment: CDR1 PRHDT and CDR2 FYEKMQ (reference sequence).

The rearrangement uses TRBV2 and TRBJ1-1, with TRBD1 as a possible D gene (6 bases). The germline gives CDR1 SNHLY, CDR2 FYNNEI. This CDR3 contains 12 residues. Trimming stripped 3 bases from V and 4 bases from J, with 6 bases between. In nucleotides, the CDR3 is TGTGCCAGCAGTGACAGGGGCACTGAAGCTTTCTTT. It encodes CASSDRGTEAFF.

The J gene is TRBJ2-5, the V gene TRBV4-2, with 9 bases lining up with TRBD1. Germline CDR1 is LGHNA and CDR2 is YNFKEQ. The trim removed 4 bases at V and 4 bases at J, leaving 7 bases unmatched. The CDR3 spans 15 residues. CDR3 nucleotide sequence: TGTGCCAGCAGCCTAACGGGACAGGGAGGAGAGACCCAGTACTTC. This translates into CASSLTGQGGETQYF.

This chain uses TRBV7-9 with TRBJ2-3; D is unclear. Trimming shortened V by 5 bases and J by 2 bases, and 5 bases separated the two germline ends. CDR1 and CDR2 from the germline V gene are SEHNR and FQNEAQ (reference sequence). The CDR3 sequence is 12 residues long. The CDR3 DNA reads TGTGCCAGCAGCCAAATCACAGATACGCAGTATTTT. Protein product: CASSQITDTQYF. The entire variable domain, with the rest obtained from reference TRBV7-9 and TRBJ2-3, is as follows: DTGVSQNPRHKITKRGQNVTFRCDPISEHNRLYWYRQTLGQGPEFLTYFQNEAQLEKSRLLSDRFSAERPKGSFSTLEIQRTEQGDSAMYLCASSQITDTQYFGPGTRLTVL.

This sequence joins TRBV2 and TRBJ2-6; 7 bases line up with TRBD2. The germline CDR1 and CDR2 sequences are SNHLY and FYNNEI. CDR3 length equals 15 residues. V trimming: 8 bases; J trimming: 1 base; junction bases outside the gene matches: 5. The CDR3 loop is CASRGGVSGANVLTF. CDR3 in DNA: TGTGCCAGCCGGGGAGGGGTGTCTGGGGCCAACGTCCTGACTTTC.

The chain carries TRBV16 and TRBJ1-1, with D unresolved. The CDR3 consists of 14 residues. V was pared by 4 bases and J by 10 bases, with 19 bases between. Looked up from germline, CDR1 is KGHSY and CDR2 is FQNENV. CDR3 sequence: CASSLGGGQYGAFF. The CDR3 region has the DNA TGTGCCAGCAGCCTGGGAGGCGGCCAGTATGGAGCTTTCTTT.

The CDR3 bases are TGTGCCAGCAGTTTCGGGGGAAACAATCAGCCCCAGCATTTT. This sequence encodes CASSFGGNNQPQHF. The chain combines TRBV28 with TRBJ1-5; D is possibly TRBD1 (5 bases). The ends were cut back, 3 bases at V and 3 bases at J, with 9 bases in the middle. The CDR3 covers 14 residues. Germline V lookup: CDR1 MDHEN, CDR2 SYDVKM. Using reference TRBV28 and TRBJ1-5 for the parts outside the CDR3, the full variable domain is DVKVTQSSRYLVKRTGEKVFLECVQDMDHENMFWYRQDPGLGLRLIYFSYDVKMKEKGDIPEGYSVSREKKERFSLILESASTNQTSMYLCASSFGGNNQPQHFGDGTRLSIL.